This is a list of T cell receptor beta chains from one sample in a study of vaccination and CD4 T cells after COVID-19. Their specific antigens are unknown. TCRdb used MiXCR to reprocess the PCR reads, holding one entry per CDR3 protein. The sample has about 9,500 distinct CDR3 sequences, more than 30% seen once. Sequenced input: CD4+ T cells from blood, cultured in vitro. The source is a human donor in good health. CDR3s include the opening cysteine and the closing phenylalanine or tryptophan. A D gene is named only where the DNA matches it firmly. Some rows mark clone size as missing; the rest say once, few, many or name a class of expanded clone.

j_call: TRBJ1-1
cdr3_length: 15
clone_size: few
d_call: TRBD1
v_call: TRBV4-2
cdr3_aa: CASSRRQGEGTEAFF
cdr3_nt: TGTGCCAGCAGCCGTCGACAGGGCGAGGGCACTGAAGCTTTCTTT

j_call: TRBJ2-1
cdr3_length: 15
clone_size: -
d_call: TRBD2
v_call: TRBV29-1
cdr3_aa: CSVRPGASGSDEQFF
cdr3_nt: TGCAGCGTTAGACCTGGGGCTAGCGGGAGTGATGAGCAGTTCTTC

j_call: TRBJ2-7
cdr3_length: 13
clone_size: -
d_call: -
v_call: TRBV5-4
cdr3_aa: CASSFSGTYEQYF
cdr3_nt: TGTGCCAGCAGCTTCAGCGGCACCTACGAGCAGTACTTC

j_call: TRBJ1-1
cdr3_length: 13
clone_size: -
d_call: TRBD1
v_call: TRBV2
cdr3_aa: CASRGQGATEAFF
cdr3_nt: TGTGCCAGCAGAGGACAGGGGGCGACTGAAGCTTTCTTT

j_call: TRBJ1-6
cdr3_length: 12
clone_size: few
d_call: -
v_call: TRBV7-2
cdr3_aa: CASSPRSPPLHF
cdr3_nt: TGTGCCAGCAGCCCTAGAAGCCCACCCCTCCACTTT

j_call: TRBJ2-7
cdr3_length: 15
clone_size: -
d_call: TRBD1
v_call: TRBV7-9
cdr3_aa: CASSKGDRGHGEQYF
cdr3_nt: TGTGCCAGCAGCAAAGGGGACAGGGGGCATGGCGAGCAGTACTTC

j_call: TRBJ2-7
cdr3_length: 13
clone_size: -
d_call: -
v_call: TRBV30
cdr3_aa: CAWTLGTSYEQYF
cdr3_nt: TGTGCCTGGACCCTCGGCACATCCTACGAGCAGTACTTC

j_call: TRBJ2-7
cdr3_length: 13
clone_size: few
d_call: -
v_call: TRBV12-3/TRBV12-4
cdr3_aa: CASSPLFSYEQYF
cdr3_nt: TGTGCCAGCAGCCCCCTTTTCTCCTACGAGCAGTACTTC

j_call: TRBJ2-1
cdr3_length: 11
clone_size: few
d_call: -
v_call: TRBV19
cdr3_aa: CASSAWDEQFF
cdr3_nt: TGTGCCAGTTCCGCCTGGGATGAGCAGTTCTTC

j_call: TRBJ2-1
cdr3_length: 13
clone_size: -
d_call: TRBD1
v_call: TRBV6-1
cdr3_aa: CASSRDRYNEQFF
cdr3_nt: TGTGCCAGCAGTCGGGACAGGTACAATGAGCAGTTCTTC

j_call: TRBJ2-5
cdr3_length: 16
clone_size: -
d_call: -
v_call: TRBV7-2
cdr3_aa: CASSLWGRRFEETQYF
cdr3_nt: TGTGCCAGCAGCTTATGGGGCAGGCGGTTTGAAGAGACCCAGTACTTC

j_call: TRBJ2-3
cdr3_length: 17
clone_size: -
d_call: TRBD2
v_call: TRBV20-1
cdr3_aa: CSARDLKSGSQPDTQYF
cdr3_nt: TGCAGTGCTAGAGATCTCAAGAGCGGGAGTCAACCAGATACGCAGTATTTT

j_call: TRBJ2-7
cdr3_length: 12
clone_size: -
d_call: -
v_call: TRBV6-1
cdr3_aa: CASRERGREQYF
cdr3_nt: TGTGCCAGCAGGGAGAGGGGACGCGAGCAGTACTTC

j_call: TRBJ2-7
cdr3_length: 15
clone_size: few
d_call: -
v_call: TRBV24-1
cdr3_aa: CATSEATTRGYEQYF
cdr3_nt: TGTGCCACCAGTGAAGCCACAACACGGGGTTACGAGCAGTACTTC

j_call: TRBJ2-2
cdr3_length: 14
clone_size: few
d_call: -
v_call: TRBV7-2
cdr3_aa: CASSFRLSVGELFF
cdr3_nt: TGTGCCAGCAGCTTTCGGTTAAGCGTCGGGGAGCTGTTTTTT

j_call: TRBJ2-7
cdr3_length: 17
clone_size: -
d_call: -
v_call: TRBV6-5
cdr3_aa: CASSYSPGNGGLNEQYF
cdr3_nt: TGTGCCAGCAGTTACTCCCCGGGCAACGGGGGGCTAAACGAGCAGTACTTC

j_call: TRBJ1-2
cdr3_length: 13
clone_size: medium-sized
d_call: TRBD1
v_call: TRBV7-2
cdr3_aa: CASSPTGSYGYTF
cdr3_nt: TGTGCCAGCAGCCCGACAGGGTCCTATGGCTACACCTTC

j_call: TRBJ2-5
cdr3_length: 15
clone_size: -
d_call: TRBD2
v_call: TRBV5-1
cdr3_aa: CASSWGGGDQETQYF
cdr3_nt: TGCGCCAGCAGCTGGGGGGGAGGGGACCAAGAGACCCAGTACTTC

j_call: TRBJ2-1
cdr3_length: 15
clone_size: -
d_call: TRBD1
v_call: TRBV7-3
cdr3_aa: CTSSWDRGGYNEQFF
cdr3_nt: TGTACCAGCAGCTGGGACAGGGGGGGCTACAATGAGCAGTTCTTC

j_call: TRBJ2-1
cdr3_length: 16
clone_size: -
d_call: TRBD1
v_call: TRBV7-6
cdr3_aa: CASSLDAGGGYNEQFF
cdr3_nt: TGTGCCAGCAGCTTAGATGCAGGGGGCGGTTACAATGAGCAGTTCTTC

j_call: TRBJ2-7
cdr3_length: 17
clone_size: few
d_call: -
v_call: TRBV28
cdr3_aa: CASSAAFTGSSSYEQYF
cdr3_nt: TGTGCCAGCAGCGCCGCGTTCACAGGGTCGAGCTCCTACGAGCAGTACTTC